These T cell receptor beta chains were read from a single sample in a study of control samples from healthy donors and cancer patients. The data were produced by immunoSEQ multiplex PCR, yet TCRdb's version contains in-frame clones alone and is incomplete. The sample consists of 70,000 to 95,000 clones, about 89% of them appearing once. The material sequenced was blood. The receptors were sampled from a young woman in good health. Both conserved end residues are part of each CDR3. Fields, in order: clone size, J gene, V gene, D gene, CDR3 protein, CDR3 DNA. The D gene is left open where the match is weak. A clone size is listed for some rows: how often the clone was seen (once, few, many), or a class if it is expanded.

>-|TRBJ2-7|TRBV7-7|TRBD1
CASSPVGQGADEQYF
TGTGCCAGCAGCCCAGTGGGACAGGGGGCCGACGAGCAGTACTTC
>few|TRBJ1-1|TRBV5-6|-
CASSFTGGDTEAFF
TGTGCCAGCAGCTTCACAGGAGGCGACACTGAAGCTTTCTTT
>-|TRBJ2-5|TRBV13|TRBD1
CASSVQGAPQETQYF
TGTGCCAGCAGCGTACAGGGGGCCCCCCAAGAGACCCAGTACTTC
>-|TRBJ1-1|TRBV28|TRBD1
CASSPRGRTEAFF
TGTGCCAGCAGTCCCAGGGGGCGAACTGAAGCTTTCTTT
>-|TRBJ1-5|TRBV3-1/TRBV3-2|-
CASSQGRDQPQHF
TGTGCCAGCAGCCAAGGGCGCGATCAGCCCCAGCATTTT
>once|TRBJ2-7|TRBV6-5|-
CATGAWGQYEQYF
TGTGCCACCGGTGCCTGGGGGCAGTACGAGCAGTACTTC
>-|TRBJ1-5|TRBV7-9|TRBD1
CASSFSGGPNQPQHF
TGTGCCAGCAGCTTCTCAGGGGGCCCCAATCAGCCCCAGCATTTT
>-|TRBJ2-1|TRBV6-4|TRBD2
CASSGGGASDEQFF
TGTGCCAGCAGTGGCGGGGGGGCAAGCGATGAGCAGTTCTTC
>-|TRBJ1-5|TRBV10-2|-
CASSERRGRDQPQHF
TGCGCCAGCAGTGAGCGGAGGGGGAGGGATCAGCCCCAGCATTTT
>-|TRBJ2-3|TRBV18|-
CASSGDGTSTDTQYF
TGTGCCAGCTCAGGGGACGGGACTAGCACAGATACGCAGTATTTT
>-|TRBJ1-4|TRBV30|-
CAWSTGRTNEKLFF
TGTGCCTGGTCGACGGGTAGGACTAATGAAAAACTGTTTTTT
>once|TRBJ1-6|TRBV5-6|-
CASRGLRNNSPLHF
TGTGCCAGCAGGGGCCTGAGAAATAATTCACCCCTCCACTTT
>-|TRBJ1-1|TRBV30|TRBD1
CAWSNYRGPTEAFF
TGTGCCTGGAGTAATTACAGGGGGCCTACTGAAGCTTTCTTT
>-|TRBJ2-7|TRBV5-1|TRBD2
CASSEQPREGYEQYF
TGCGCCAGCAGCGAACAGCCGCGGGAGGGTTACGAGCAGTACTTC
>few|TRBJ1-1|TRBV6-6|-
CASRRRTDVDQAFF
TGTGCCAGCAGACGAAGGACAGACGTCGACCAAGCTTTCTTT
>-|TRBJ2-3|TRBV19|-
CASSSEGRNTQYF
TGTGCCAGTAGCTCCGAGGGGCGAAATACGCAGTATTTT
>-|TRBJ2-3|TRBV27|TRBD1
CASSSHRGYMGDTQYF
TGTGCCAGCAGTTCACACAGGGGGTATATGGGAGATACGCAGTATTTT
>-|TRBJ2-7|TRBV7-8|-
CASSLYTGTSRAEQYF
TGTGCCAGCAGCCTTTACACCGGGACAAGTCGGGCCGAGCAGTACTTC
>-|TRBJ1-1|TRBV3-1/TRBV3-2|-
CASSQVSDTEAFF
TGTGCCAGCAGCCAAGTCTCGGACACTGAAGCTTTCTTT
>once|TRBJ2-1|TRBV11-3|TRBD1
CASSFGQADNEQFF
TGTGCCAGCAGCTTCGGACAGGCGGATAATGAGCAGTTCTTC
>few|TRBJ2-2|TRBV29-1|-
CSGSRTDTGELFF
TGCAGCGGGAGTCGGACGGACACCGGGGAGCTGTTTTTT
>-|TRBJ1-2|TRBV19|TRBD1
CASSPNRGQSYGYTF
TGTGCCAGTAGTCCAAACAGGGGGCAATCCTATGGCTACACCTTC
>-|TRBJ2-1|TRBV7-7|TRBD2
CASSVGLGAYNEQFF
TGTGCCAGCAGCGTGGGACTAGGGGCCTACAATGAGCAGTTCTTC
>-|TRBJ1-5|TRBV5-1|-
CASSLDSYSNQPQHF
TGCGCCAGCAGCTTGGACAGTTATAGCAATCAGCCCCAGCATTTT